Listed below are T cell receptor beta chains from one sample, sequenced in a study of OX40 agonist ivuxolimab in advanced cancers. Sequencing used immunoSEQ multiplex PCR; TCRdb keeps in-frame clones, though not all of them. The sample has about 57,000 clones, over 80% seen once. The sequencing here drew on CD4+ or CD8+ T cells sorted from blood, taken in a trial of the OX40 agonist ivuxolimab. These receptors were taken from an adult with an advanced solid tumor such as melanoma, head and neck, liver or kidney cancer. Each CDR3 is given with its conserved first and last residue. The order of the fields is V gene, clone size, D gene, J gene, CDR3 DNA, CDR3 protein. A D gene is named only where the DNA matches it firmly. The size field is filled for only some rows; it gives once, few, many or a size class.

TRBV6-1,.,.,TRBJ2-2,TGTGCCACCCCGGACAGTAACACCGGGGAGCTGTTTTTT,CATPDSNTGELFF
TRBV19,.,TRBD1,TRBJ2-2,TGTGCCAGTAGTATTCGGACAGGGGAGGCCGGGGAGCTGTTTTTT,CASSIRTGEAGELFF
TRBV18,.,.,TRBJ2-7,TGTGCCAGCTCACCCACAAGGGACTCCTACTACGAGCAGTACTTC,CASSPTRDSYYEQYF
TRBV7-2,.,.,TRBJ1-2,TGTGCCAGCAGCCCACAGGACCAGAAGTACACCTTC,CASSPQDQKYTF
TRBV28,.,TRBD1,TRBJ1-1,TGTGCCAGCAGTTCACCGGACAGGGGCCAGAACACTGAAGCTTTCTTT,CASSSPDRGQNTEAFF
TRBV4-1,.,TRBD2,TRBJ2-5,TGCGCCAGCAGCACACTAGCGGGAGAGTACGAGACCCAGTACTTC,CASSTLAGEYETQYF
TRBV5-1,.,TRBD1,TRBJ2-7,TGCGCCAGCAGCTTACGACAGGGGTTAGACTACGAGCAGTACTTC,CASSLRQGLDYEQYF
TRBV19,.,TRBD1,TRBJ1-1,TGTGCCAGCGGCGGGCTAAACAGGGGGCGGGACACTGAAGCTTTCTTT,CASGGLNRGRDTEAFF
TRBV2,few,.,TRBJ1-2,TGTGCCAGCAGTGAAGGTGACAGAGGATACACCTTC,CASSEGDRGYTF
TRBV2,.,TRBD1,TRBJ1-4,TGTGCCAGCAGAGGACAGGGTTCGGGTGAAAAACTGTTTTTT,CASRGQGSGEKLFF
TRBV19,.,.,TRBJ2-5,TGTGCCAGTAGTTCAGGGGTCCAAGAGACCCAGTACTTC,CASSSGVQETQYF
TRBV2,.,.,TRBJ2-7,TGTGCCAGCAGTGCGCTCTACGAGCAGTACTTC,CASSALYEQYF
TRBV5-5,.,.,TRBJ2-7,TGTGCCAGCAGCCGAAGCGGTAGCTCCTACGAGCAGTACTTC,CASSRSGSSYEQYF
TRBV30,.,.,TRBJ1-5,TGTGCCTGGAGCCCCCGGCAGGGGCCGGTGCGCAATCAGCCCCAGCATTTT,CAWSPRQGPVRNQPQHF
TRBV15,.,TRBD2,TRBJ2-2,TGTGCCACCAGCGGAAGACTAGCGGGAGCTAGCACCGGGGAGCTGTTTTTT,CATSGRLAGASTGELFF
TRBV19,.,TRBD1,TRBJ2-7,TGTGCCAGTAGTACAACTCAGGGGGCTGAGCAGTACTTC,CASSTTQGAEQYF
TRBV2,.,TRBD2,TRBJ2-1,TGTGCCAGCAGTGAGAAGGGACTAGCTTTTGAGCAGTTCTTC,CASSEKGLAFEQFF
TRBV10-3,.,.,TRBJ2-7,TGTGCCATCAGTGCAAGGGTTGCCTACGAGCAGTACTTC,CAISARVAYEQYF
TRBV11-3,.,.,TRBJ2-3,TGTGCCAGCAGTGGGGAGCCGTCAGATACGCAGTATTTT,CASSGEPSDTQYF
TRBV11-3,once,TRBD1,TRBJ2-1,TGTGCCAGCAGCCCCCGGGACAGGGGGAGCAATGAGCAGTTCTTC,CASSPRDRGSNEQFF
TRBV6-5,once,.,TRBJ2-7,TGTGCCAGCAGTCACAACCCCAGGGCCGGGGAGCAGTACTTC,CASSHNPRAGEQYF
TRBV6-5,.,TRBD1,TRBJ2-1,TGTGCCAGCAGACGCCCCGGGACAGTTTACAATGAGCAGTTCTTC,CASRRPGTVYNEQFF
TRBV6-1,once,.,TRBJ1-2,TGTGCCAGCAACGAGATTAGCGGCTATGGCTACACCTTC,CASNEISGYGYTF
TRBV10-3,.,.,TRBJ2-7,TGTGCCATCAGTGACCCGGGACAAGGGTCCTACGAGCAGTACTTC,CAISDPGQGSYEQYF
TRBV19,.,TRBD1,TRBJ2-1,TGTGCCAGTAATCAGGGGGCGGGGAATGAGCAGTTCTTC,CASNQGAGNEQFF
TRBV6-1,.,.,TRBJ1-3,TGTGCCAGCAGTGATGCGGGGAGGAACACCATATATTTT,CASSDAGRNTIYF
TRBV14,.,.,TRBJ2-2,TGTGCCAGCAGCCAACCCGTTTTGGGGGGAGAAACCGGGGAGCTGTTTTTT,CASSQPVLGGETGELFF
TRBV13,.,TRBD2,TRBJ2-1,TGTGCCAGCAGCTTCGGGCGCGGGAGGGGGGAGCAGTTCTTC,CASSFGRGRGEQFF
TRBV2,once,TRBD1,TRBJ1-5,TGTGCCAGCAGTGGGGACAGGATTCTCAATCAGCCCCAGCATTTT,CASSGDRILNQPQHF
TRBV6-5,.,.,TRBJ1-2,TGTGCCAGCACCCCCACCCGCAGAAACTATGGCTACACCTTC,CASTPTRRNYGYTF
TRBV5-4,.,TRBD1,TRBJ2-3,TGTGCCAGCAGCCTACGGACAGGGGGCACAGATACGCAGTATTTT,CASSLRTGGTDTQYF
TRBV4-2,.,.,TRBJ1-2,TGTGCCAGCAGCGGTCAGGGAGGCTACACCTTC,CASSGQGGYTF
TRBV5-1,.,.,TRBJ2-3,TGCGCCAGCAGCTTGGGCGAAGATACGCAGTATTTT,CASSLGEDTQYF
TRBV5-4,.,TRBD2,TRBJ2-5,TGTGCCAGCAGCCCAGGCGAGGGGGGGAGCGGGAGGGAGACCCAGTACTTC,CASSPGEGGSGRETQYF
TRBV30,.,.,TRBJ2-7,TGTGCCTGGACTACAGGGTTCGGCAAGCAGTACTTC,CAWTTGFGKQYF
TRBV30,.,.,TRBJ1-1,TGTGCCTGGAACAGACTAAACACTGAAGCTTTCTTT,CAWNRLNTEAFF
TRBV9,.,TRBD1,TRBJ1-4,TGTGCCAGCAGCCCGAGACAGGGGTACACTAATGAAAAACTGTTTTTT,CASSPRQGYTNEKLFF
TRBV19,.,.,TRBJ2-7,TGTGCCAGTAGTATTGCACGGGACGAGCAGTACTTC,CASSIARDEQYF
TRBV2,.,TRBD2,TRBJ2-1,TGTGCCAGCAACCCGCAGGGACTAGCCCTAGCTGAGCAGTTCTTC,CASNPQGLALAEQFF
TRBV10-3,few,TRBD2,TRBJ2-3,TGTGCCACCCTAGCGGGAGGGCCGAGCACAGATACGCAGTATTTT,CATLAGGPSTDTQYF
TRBV15,once,.,TRBJ1-1,TGTGCCACCAGCAGAGATTACAGCACTGAAGCTTTCTTT,CATSRDYSTEAFF
TRBV6-5,.,TRBD1,TRBJ1-1,TGTGCCAGCCGGCCGACAGGGGCAAACACTGAAGCTTTCTTT,CASRPTGANTEAFF
TRBV6-5,.,TRBD2,TRBJ2-5,TGTGCCAGCAGTTACGATAGCGGGAGACAGACCCAGTACTTC,CASSYDSGRQTQYF
TRBV7-2,.,.,TRBJ2-1,TGTGCCAGCAGCCCGCCAGGGCTAGCGCCCTACAATGAGCAGTTCTTC,CASSPPGLAPYNEQFF
TRBV28,.,TRBD1,TRBJ1-5,TGTGCCAGCAGTTTCCACCGGACAGGGGGCATTGGCAATCAGCCCCAGCATTTT,CASSFHRTGGIGNQPQHF
TRBV7-9,.,TRBD1,TRBJ2-1,TGTGCCAGCAGCTTAGGGGACAGGGGTTCCTACAATGAGCAGTTCTTC,CASSLGDRGSYNEQFF
TRBV7-2,.,.,TRBJ2-3,TGTGCCAGCAGTTCGAATCAGGTGCACACAGATACGCAGTATTTT,CASSSNQVHTDTQYF